Here is one TCR beta chain with its context. What it binds is not known. The data belong to a study of CXCR3-negative and CXCR3-positive naive CD8 T cells. Study results and caveats: Naive cells with CXCR3 showed TRB CDR3s that were more hydrophobic than those in CXCR3-negative naive cells.

UMI-labeled 5' RACE TRB cDNA libraries were prepared from the cells. With the 5' RACE reads reprocessed, TCRdb shows one record per CDR3 protein and no DNA. This sample carries 85,000 to 90,000 distinct CDR3 sequences, with 0.82% going to the ten biggest clones. Germline V CDR1 and CDR2: DFQATT, SNEGSKA (reference sequence). The CDR3 totals 13 residues. The chain carries TRBV20-1 and TRBJ2-7. This clonotype was obtained from a human donor in good health. Some clones in this sample may be carry-over from other donors' samples. Sample: naive CXCR3+ CD8+ T cells from blood. Sample subset: CD45RO-CCR7+CD27+CD95- naive CD8+ T cells expressing CXCR3 (TNR3+). The CDR3 loop is CRATCTRAYEQYF.